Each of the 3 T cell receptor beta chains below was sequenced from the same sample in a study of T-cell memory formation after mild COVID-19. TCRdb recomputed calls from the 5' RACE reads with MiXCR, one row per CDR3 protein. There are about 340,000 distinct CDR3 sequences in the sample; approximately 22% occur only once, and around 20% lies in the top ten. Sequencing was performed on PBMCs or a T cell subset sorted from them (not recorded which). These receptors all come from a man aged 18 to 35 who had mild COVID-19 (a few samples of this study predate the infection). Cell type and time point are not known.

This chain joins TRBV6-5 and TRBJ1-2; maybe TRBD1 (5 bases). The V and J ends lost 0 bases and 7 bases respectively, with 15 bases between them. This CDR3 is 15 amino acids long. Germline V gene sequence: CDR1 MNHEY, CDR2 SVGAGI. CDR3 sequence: CASSYSIEGVCGYTF. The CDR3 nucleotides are TGTGCCAGCAGTTACTCGATAGAAGGGGTTTGTGGCTACACCTTC.

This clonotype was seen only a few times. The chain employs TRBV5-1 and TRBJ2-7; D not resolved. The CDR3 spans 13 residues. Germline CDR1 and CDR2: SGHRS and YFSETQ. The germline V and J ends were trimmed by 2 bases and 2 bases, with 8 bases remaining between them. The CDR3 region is CASSLRRTYEQYF. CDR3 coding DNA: TGCGCCAGCAGCTTACGAAGAACCTACGAGCAGTACTTC.

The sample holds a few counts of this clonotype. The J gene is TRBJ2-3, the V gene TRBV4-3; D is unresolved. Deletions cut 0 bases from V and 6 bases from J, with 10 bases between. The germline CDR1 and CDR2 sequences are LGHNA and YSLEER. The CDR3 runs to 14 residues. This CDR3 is CASSQDSRSDTQYF. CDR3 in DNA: TGCGCCAGCAGCCAAGATTCACGCAGTGATACGCAGTATTTT.